This is a list of T cell receptor beta chains from one sample in a study of blood T cell repertoires in COVID-19. TCRdb's copy holds only in-frame clones and misses some; the assay was immunoSEQ multiplex PCR. The repertoire consists of 250,000 to 300,000 clones, with roughly 90% occurring once and the leading ten covering roughly 1.8%. The sequencing input was peripheral blood. These receptors came from a man aged 25 to 45 with active or convalescent COVID-19. Each CDR3 is given with its conserved first and last residue. The D gene is left open where the match is weak. Clone sizes are given selectively: once, few, many, or a class where the clone is expanded.

TRBJ2-5 | TRBV13 | - | - | TGTGCCAGCAGCTTAGCCCGGGGGACCCAGTACTTC | CASSLARGTQYF
TRBJ1-6 | TRBV12-5 | TRBD1 | - | TGTGCTAGTGGTTTGAACCCGGGACAGGGGGCGAATTCACCCCTCCACTTT | CASGLNPGQGANSPLHF
TRBJ1-1 | TRBV6-5 | TRBD1 | - | TGTGCCAGCATGCGTGACAGGGGAAGCGCTGAAGCTTTCTTT | CASMRDRGSAEAFF
TRBJ1-1 | TRBV20-1 | TRBD1 | few | TGCAGTGCTAGAGCGGACAGGGAAGCTTTCTTT | CSARADREAFF
TRBJ2-3 | TRBV4-2 | TRBD2 | - | TGTGCCAGCAGCCAAGATCCTGTAGCGGGGGGGTACACAGATACGCAGTATTTT | CASSQDPVAGGYTDTQYF
TRBJ1-4 | TRBV6-5 | - | - | TGTGCCAGCAGTTACTCGCGGGGGCGGGTTGAAAAACTGTTTTTT | CASSYSRGRVEKLFF
TRBJ2-3 | TRBV28 | - | - | TGTGCCAGCAGGGCCTCGACAGTAAGAAGCAGGGGTACGCAGTATTTT | CASRASTVRSRGTQYF
TRBJ1-2 | TRBV11-2 | - | - | TGTGCCAGCAGCTCTTCCAGGGTAATCGGAGATGGCTACACCTTC | CASSSSRVIGDGYTF
TRBJ2-1 | TRBV7-7 | TRBD2 | - | TGTGCCAGCAGCTCCGGCCCAGCGGGGGCGGACAATGAGCAGTTCTTC | CASSSGPAGADNEQFF
TRBJ1-4 | TRBV25-1 | - | few | TGTGCCAGCAGTGGCTCGGCAGGGTTGAATGAAAAACTGTTTTTT | CASSGSAGLNEKLFF
TRBJ1-2 | TRBV6-5 | - | - | TGTGCCAGCCAGACAGTCGAAAACTATGGCTACACCTTC | CASQTVENYGYTF
TRBJ2-1 | TRBV21-1 | - | - | TGTGCCAGCAGCAAAGCGACCACAGGGGCCAATGAGCAGTTCTTC | CASSKATTGANEQFF
TRBJ1-1 | TRBV4-1 | TRBD1 | - | TGCGCCAGCAGCCACGGACCGGGACAGGGGAACACTGAAGCTTTCTTT | CASSHGPGQGNTEAFF
TRBJ1-1 | TRBV19 | TRBD1 | - | TGTGCCAGTAGTATAAGCCAGGGGGGGAACACTGAAGCTTTCTTT | CASSISQGGNTEAFF
TRBJ2-1 | TRBV6-5 | - | - | TGTGCCAGCAGTTCCTCCGAAACATACAATGAGCAGTTCTTC | CASSSSETYNEQFF
TRBJ1-6 | TRBV4-3 | - | - | TGCGCCAGCAGCCAAGGCTTAGCGGCATTATCACCCCTCCACTTT | CASSQGLAALSPLHF
TRBJ2-3 | TRBV4-2 | TRBD2 | once | TGTGCCAGCAGCCAAGTAAGGGCGGGGGAAACAGATACGCAGTATTTT | CASSQVRAGETDTQYF
TRBJ1-1 | TRBV10-3 | - | - | TGTGCCATCAGTGAGGCGGCGGTCGACACTGAAGCTTTCTTT | CAISEAAVDTEAFF
TRBJ1-2 | TRBV5-1 | TRBD1 | few | TGCGCCAGCAGTTTATCACAGGGGGAGGACGGCTACACCTTC | CASSLSQGEDGYTF
TRBJ2-1 | TRBV2 | TRBD2 | - | TGTGCCAGCAGTGAATATCTCGGCGGCAGGGAGGGGTTCTTC | CASSEYLGGREGFF
TRBJ1-1 | TRBV12-5 | - | - | TGTGCTAGTGACAGGGAAGGGTACACTGAAGCTTTCTTT | CASDREGYTEAFF
TRBJ2-5 | TRBV12-3/TRBV12-4 | - | - | TGTGCCAGCAGACCCCTAGAGGCGGAGACCCAGTACTTC | CASRPLEAETQYF
TRBJ2-7 | TRBV6-6 | - | - | TGTGCCAGCAGTTACTCAGACTCGGTCTCCTACGAGCAGTACTTC | CASSYSDSVSYEQYF
TRBJ1-2 | TRBV29-1 | - | once | TGCAGCGTTGATGCGGGGGCTGGAGGCTACACCTTC | CSVDAGAGGYTF
TRBJ2-7 | TRBV5-4 | TRBD1 | few | TGTGCCAGCCGGGGGACAGGGTCGTACGAGCAGTACTTC | CASRGTGSYEQYF
TRBJ1-1 | TRBV4-1 | - | - | TGCGCCAGCAGCCAAGACACCAGACGGGGAAACACTGAAGCTTTCTTT | CASSQDTRRGNTEAFF
TRBJ2-3 | TRBV29-1 | - | - | TGCAGCGTAGCGACTAGATTGGCGGTGACAGATACGCAGTATTTT | CSVATRLAVTDTQYF
TRBJ2-1 | TRBV2 | - | - | TGTGCCAGCCGCTCGAGATACAATGAGCAGTTCTTC | CASRSRYNEQFF
TRBJ2-2 | TRBV9 | TRBD2 | few | TGTGCCAGCAGTGAACAAACCCGATTCCTAGCGGGGGACACCGGGGAGCTGTTTTTT | CASSEQTRFLAGDTGELFF
TRBJ2-1 | TRBV7-3 | - | - | TGTGCCAGCAGTTTAGGAGGAGATAGTTACAATGAGCAGTTCTTC | CASSLGGDSYNEQFF
TRBJ2-3 | TRBV30 | - | - | TGTGCCTGGAGTGTGTCCCACGCGCGTACGCAGTATTTT | CAWSVSHARTQYF
TRBJ2-2 | TRBV7-2 | - | - | TGTGCCAGCAGCCACGGGCGGGCAGTGAACACCGGGGAGCTGTTTTTT | CASSHGRAVNTGELFF
TRBJ2-3 | TRBV6-4 | TRBD1 | few | TGTGCCAGCAGTGACTCACAGGGGGCAGATACGCAGTATTTT | CASSDSQGADTQYF
TRBJ1-2 | TRBV13 | TRBD1 | - | TGTGCCAGCAGCCTACGGGACAGAGGGAAGTCCGAAGGCTACACCTTC | CASSLRDRGKSEGYTF
TRBJ2-3 | TRBV9 | - | - | TGTGCCAGCAGCGTACAGGGCTGGACAGATACGCAGTATTTT | CASSVQGWTDTQYF
TRBJ2-2 | TRBV11-3 | - | - | TGTGCCAGCAGCTTAAACAGAATTGGGGAGCTGTTTTTT | CASSLNRIGELFF
TRBJ2-3 | TRBV3-1/TRBV3-2 | TRBD1 | - | TGTGCCAGCAGCTCCTTTGGACAGGGGGCTTCTGAAGATACGCAGTATTTT | CASSSFGQGASEDTQYF
TRBJ2-5 | TRBV15 | TRBD2 | - | TGTGCCACCAGCAGAGATAGTCTAGCGGGGGGGGAAGAGACCCAGTACTTC | CATSRDSLAGGEETQYF
TRBJ2-7 | TRBV19 | - | - | TGTGCCAGTAGTGGGATCGAGGGGGTAGCGTACGAGCAGTACTTC | CASSGIEGVAYEQYF
TRBJ2-1 | TRBV5-1 | - | - | TGCGCCAGCAGCTTCCCCCGCCGGACATTTTACAATGAGCAGTTCTTC | CASSFPRRTFYNEQFF
TRBJ1-4 | TRBV7-9 | - | - | TGTGCCAGCAGCTTGGGGGGACTGGGGCGCGAAAAACTGTTTTTT | CASSLGGLGREKLFF
TRBJ1-2 | TRBV6-5 | TRBD1 | - | TGTGCCAGCAGCCGGGGACAGTTCTATGGCTACACCTTC | CASSRGQFYGYTF
TRBJ1-1 | TRBV6-5 | TRBD1 | - | TGTGCCAGCAGTTACAACCGGGACAGGGGGAACACTGAAGCTTTCTTT | CASSYNRDRGNTEAFF
TRBJ1-1 | TRBV30 | - | - | TGTGCCTGGGGATTCGGGGGCACTGAAGCTTTCTTT | CAWGFGGTEAFF
TRBJ1-5 | TRBV6-2/TRBV6-3 | - | - | TGTGCCAGCAGTTCAGAGGGCAATCAGCCCCAGCATTTT | CASSSEGNQPQHF
TRBJ1-5 | TRBV19 | - | - | TGTGCCAGTAGTATTGATAATGGGAGAAATCAGCCCCAGCATTTT | CASSIDNGRNQPQHF
TRBJ1-1 | TRBV27 | TRBD1 | - | TGTGCCAGCAGTGACCAAGGGACAGGGAGGCACACTGAAGCTTTCTTT | CASSDQGTGRHTEAFF
TRBJ1-1 | TRBV9 | - | few | TGTGCCAGCAGCGGCCCGGGGACTGAAGCTTTCTTT | CASSGPGTEAFF
TRBJ2-7 | TRBV3-1/TRBV3-2 | TRBD1 | - | TGTGCCAGCAGCCAAACCCGGGACAGGCCGTTCTACGAGCAGTACTTC | CASSQTRDRPFYEQYF
TRBJ1-1 | TRBV10-1 | TRBD1 | - | TGCGCCAGCACCCCGACAGGGATCGCTGAAGCTTTCTTT | CASTPTGIAEAFF
TRBJ1-5 | TRBV29-1 | - | - | TGCAGCGTTGGTGGCGGCCTTTCTCAGCCCCAGCATTTT | CSVGGGLSQPQHF
TRBJ2-7 | TRBV5-6 | - | - | TGTGCCAGCAGCTTGGAGCAGGCCTACGAGCAGTACTTC | CASSLEQAYEQYF